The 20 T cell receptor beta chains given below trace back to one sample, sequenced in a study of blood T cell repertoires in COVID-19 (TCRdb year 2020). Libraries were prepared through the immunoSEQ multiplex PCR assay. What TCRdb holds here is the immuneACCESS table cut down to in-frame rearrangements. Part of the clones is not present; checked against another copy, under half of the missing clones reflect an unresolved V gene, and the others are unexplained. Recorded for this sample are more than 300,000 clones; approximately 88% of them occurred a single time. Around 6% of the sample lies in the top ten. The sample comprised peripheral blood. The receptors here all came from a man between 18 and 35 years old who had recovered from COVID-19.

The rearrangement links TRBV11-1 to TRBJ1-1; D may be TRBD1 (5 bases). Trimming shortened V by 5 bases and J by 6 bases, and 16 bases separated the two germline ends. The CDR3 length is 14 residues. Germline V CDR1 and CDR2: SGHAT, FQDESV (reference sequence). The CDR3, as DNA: TGTGCCAGCAGCGCAAACCAGGGTTGGGCTGAAGCTTTCTTT. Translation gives CASSANQGWAEAFF.

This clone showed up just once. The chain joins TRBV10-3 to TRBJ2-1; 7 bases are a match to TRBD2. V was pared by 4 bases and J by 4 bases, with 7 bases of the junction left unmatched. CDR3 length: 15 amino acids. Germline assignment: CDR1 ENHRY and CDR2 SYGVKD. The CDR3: CAISVRSGVYNEQFF. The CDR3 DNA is TGTGCCATCAGTGTGCGGAGCGGGGTTTACAATGAGCAGTTCTTC.

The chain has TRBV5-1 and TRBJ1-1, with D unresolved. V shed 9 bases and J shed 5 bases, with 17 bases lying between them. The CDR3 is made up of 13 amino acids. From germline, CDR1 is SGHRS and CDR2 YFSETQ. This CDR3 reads CATSLAVGTEAFF. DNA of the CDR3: TGCGCCACATCCCTAGCGGTGGGTACTGAAGCTTTCTTT.

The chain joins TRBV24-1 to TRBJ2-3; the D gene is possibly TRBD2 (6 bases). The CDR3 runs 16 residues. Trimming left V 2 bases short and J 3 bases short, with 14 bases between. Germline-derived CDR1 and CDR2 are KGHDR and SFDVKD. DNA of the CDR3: TGTGCCACCAGTGATTCCCCGGGACTGGCGACAGATACGCAGTATTTT. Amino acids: CATSDSPGLATDTQYF.

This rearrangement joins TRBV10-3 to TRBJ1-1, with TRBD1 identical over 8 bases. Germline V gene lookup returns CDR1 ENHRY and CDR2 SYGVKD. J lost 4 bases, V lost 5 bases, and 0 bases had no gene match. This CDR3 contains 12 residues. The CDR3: CAISTGGTEAFF. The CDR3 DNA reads TGTGCCATCAGTACAGGGGGCACTGAAGCTTTCTTT.

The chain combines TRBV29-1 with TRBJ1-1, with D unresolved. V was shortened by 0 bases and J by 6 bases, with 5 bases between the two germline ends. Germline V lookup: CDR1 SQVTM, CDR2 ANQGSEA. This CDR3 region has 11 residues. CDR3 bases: TGCAGCGTTGAAGAGTTCTCTGAAGCTTTCTTT. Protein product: CSVEEFSEAFF. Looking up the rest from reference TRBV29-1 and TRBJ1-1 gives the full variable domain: SAVISQKPSRDICQRGTSLTIQCQVDSQVTMMFWYRQQPGQSLTLIATANQGSEATYESGFVIDKFPISRPNLTFSTLTVSNMSPEDSSIYLCSVEEFSEAFFGQGTRLTVV.

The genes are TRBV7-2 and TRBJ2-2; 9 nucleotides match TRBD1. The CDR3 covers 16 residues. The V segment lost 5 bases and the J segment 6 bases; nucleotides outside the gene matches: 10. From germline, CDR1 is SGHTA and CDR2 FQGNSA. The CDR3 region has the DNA TGTGCCAGCAGCCCTGGGACAGGGTGGGTCCCCGGGGAGCTGTTTTTT. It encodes CASSPGTGWVPGELFF. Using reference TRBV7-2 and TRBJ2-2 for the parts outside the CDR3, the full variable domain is GAGVSQSPSNKVTEKGKDVELRCDPISGHTALYWYRQSLGQGLEFLIYFQGNSAPDKSGLPSDRFSAERTGGSVSTLTIQRTQQEDSAVYLCASSPGTGWVPGELFFGEGSRLTVL.

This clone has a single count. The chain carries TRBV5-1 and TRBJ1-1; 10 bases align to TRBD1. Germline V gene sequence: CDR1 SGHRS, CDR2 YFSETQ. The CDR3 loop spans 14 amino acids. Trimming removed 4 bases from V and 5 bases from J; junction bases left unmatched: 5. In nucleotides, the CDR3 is TGCGCCAGCAGCGCCTGGACAGGGGGGACTGAAGCTTTCTTT. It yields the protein CASSAWTGGTEAFF.

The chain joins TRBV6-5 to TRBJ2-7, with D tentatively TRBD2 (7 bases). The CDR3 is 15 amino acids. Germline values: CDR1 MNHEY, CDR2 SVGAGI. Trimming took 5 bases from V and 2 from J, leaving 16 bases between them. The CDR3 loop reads CASSRREGEPYEQYF. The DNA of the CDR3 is TGTGCCAGCAGTAGAAGGGAGGGGGAACCCTACGAGCAGTACTTC.

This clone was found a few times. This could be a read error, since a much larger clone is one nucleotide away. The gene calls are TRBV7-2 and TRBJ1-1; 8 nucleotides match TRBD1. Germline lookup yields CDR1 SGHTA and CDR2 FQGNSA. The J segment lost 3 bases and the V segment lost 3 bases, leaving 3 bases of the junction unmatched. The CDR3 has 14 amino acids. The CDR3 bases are TGTGCCAGCAGCTTCGGACAGGGCTACACTGAAGCTTTCTTT. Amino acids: CASSFGQGYTEAFF.

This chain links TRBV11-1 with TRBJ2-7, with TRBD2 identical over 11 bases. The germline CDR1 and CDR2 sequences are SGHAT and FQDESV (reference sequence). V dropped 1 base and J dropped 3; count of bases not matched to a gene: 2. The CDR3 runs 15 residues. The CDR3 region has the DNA TGTGCCAGCAGCTTAGAAGGGACTAGCGGCTACGAGCAGTACTTC. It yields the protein CASSLEGTSGYEQYF.

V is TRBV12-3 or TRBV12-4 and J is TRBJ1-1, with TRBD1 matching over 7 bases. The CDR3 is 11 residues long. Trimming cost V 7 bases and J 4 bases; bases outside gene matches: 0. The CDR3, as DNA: TGTGCCAGCAACAGGGGCACTGAAGCTTTCTTT. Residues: CASNRGTEAFF.

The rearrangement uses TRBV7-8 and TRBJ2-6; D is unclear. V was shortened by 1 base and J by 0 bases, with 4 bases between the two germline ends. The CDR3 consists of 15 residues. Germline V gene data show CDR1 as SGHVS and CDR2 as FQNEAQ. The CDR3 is CASSLVLSGANVLTF. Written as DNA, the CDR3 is TGTGCCAGCAGCTTAGTCCTCTCTGGGGCCAACGTCCTGACTTTC.

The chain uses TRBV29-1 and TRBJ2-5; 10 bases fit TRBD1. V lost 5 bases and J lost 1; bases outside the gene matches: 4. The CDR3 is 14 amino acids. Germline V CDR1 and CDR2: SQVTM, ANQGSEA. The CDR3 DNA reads TGCAGCGTTCGGGACAGGGGAAGCCAAGAGACCCAGTACTTC. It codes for CSVRDRGSQETQYF.

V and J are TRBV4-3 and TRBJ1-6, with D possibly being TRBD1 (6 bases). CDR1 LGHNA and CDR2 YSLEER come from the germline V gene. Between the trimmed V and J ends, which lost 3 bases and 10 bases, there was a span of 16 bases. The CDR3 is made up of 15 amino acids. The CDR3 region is CASSQDQTGQSPLHF. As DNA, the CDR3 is TGCGCCAGCAGCCAGGACCAAACAGGGCAATCACCCCTCCACTTT.

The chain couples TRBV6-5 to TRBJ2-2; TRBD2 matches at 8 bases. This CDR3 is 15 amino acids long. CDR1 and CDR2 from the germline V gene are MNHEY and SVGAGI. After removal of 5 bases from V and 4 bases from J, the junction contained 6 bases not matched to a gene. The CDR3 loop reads CASSNSGGPTGELFF. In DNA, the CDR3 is TGTGCCAGCAGTAATTCGGGGGGGCCCACCGGGGAGCTGTTTTTT.

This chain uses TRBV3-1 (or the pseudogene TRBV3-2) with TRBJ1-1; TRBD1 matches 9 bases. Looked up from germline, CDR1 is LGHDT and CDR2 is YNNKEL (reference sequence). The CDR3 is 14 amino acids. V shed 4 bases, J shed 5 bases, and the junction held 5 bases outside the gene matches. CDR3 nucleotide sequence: TGTGCCAGCAGCCCTTTGACAGGGGGGACTGAAGCTTTCTTT. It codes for CASSPLTGGTEAFF.

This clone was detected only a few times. The CDR3 nucleotides are TGTGCCAGCAGCAAAGACAGCTACGAGCAGTACTTC. It yields the protein CASSKDSYEQYF. The J gene is TRBJ2-7, the V gene TRBV5-4, with a weak D call TRBD1 (5 bases). Between the trimmed V and J ends, which lost 4 bases and 3 bases, there was a span of 8 bases. The CDR3 consists of 12 residues. Germline CDR1 SGHNT, CDR2 YYREEE (reference sequence).

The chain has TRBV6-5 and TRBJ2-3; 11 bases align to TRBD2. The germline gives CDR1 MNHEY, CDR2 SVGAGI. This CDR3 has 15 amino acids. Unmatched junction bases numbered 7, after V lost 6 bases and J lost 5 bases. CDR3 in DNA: TGTGCCAGCAGACCACTAGCGGGGGCAGGAGATACGCAGTATTTT. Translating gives CASRPLAGAGDTQYF.

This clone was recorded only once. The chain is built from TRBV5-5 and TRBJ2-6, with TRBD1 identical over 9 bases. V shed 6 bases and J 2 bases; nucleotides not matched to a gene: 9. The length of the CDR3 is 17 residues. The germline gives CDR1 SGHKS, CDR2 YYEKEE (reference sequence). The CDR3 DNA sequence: TGTGCCAGCATCCACGTACAGGGGGCGGCTGGGGCCAACGTCCTGACTTTC. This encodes CASIHVQGAAGANVLTF. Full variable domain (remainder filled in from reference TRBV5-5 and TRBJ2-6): DAGVTQSPTHLIKTRGQQVTLRCSPISGHKSVSWYQQVLGQGPQFIFQYYEKEERGRGNFPDRFSARQFPNYSSELNVNALLLGDSALYLCASIHVQGAAGANVLTFGAGSRLTVL.